Below, one T cell receptor (beta chain) is given with its context. Per the original data handling: Using reference gene primer amplification, nucleated cell counts were estimated. The method was immunoSEQ multiplex PCR; TCRdb's version includes in-frame clones alone and lacks a portion of them. The V and J calls and the clone size are those of that table, but D and trimming were determined from the DNA. The sample contains approximately 70,000 clones, 70% to 90% of which appear only once. These data are taken from a study of blood T cell repertoires in COVID-19. Across the study: COVID-19 samples collected from the United States, Italy and Spain covered acute and convalescent phases.

The receptor comes from a woman in her seventies with acute or convalescent COVID-19. The source material was peripheral blood.

For the CDR3, the DNA is TGTGCCATCAGTGGGACAGGCCGGCCAGATACGCAGTATTTT. This encodes CAISGTGRPDTQYF. This chain connects TRBV10-3 to TRBJ2-3; 7 bases line up with TRBD1. Germline lookup yields CDR1 ENHRY and CDR2 SYGVKD. This CDR3 spans 14 amino acids. The V and J ends lost 4 bases and 4 bases, in that order; junction bases with no gene match: 5.